These 17 T cell receptor beta chains came from one sample sequenced in a study of cytomegalovirus exposure and HLA in healthy donors. This PCR relied on a set of 60 Vbeta primers and 13 Jbeta primers. Using immunoSEQ multiplex PCR, the repertoire was profiled, and TCRdb retains in-frame clones only, with some absent. The sample holds 150,000 to 250,000 clones, about 82% seen once. The specimen sequenced was PBMCs. The receptors were gathered from a woman in her fifties or sixties in good health and CMV-seronegative.

J is TRBJ1-5 and V is TRBV5-8, with 8 bases aligning to TRBD1. Germline loops: CDR1 SGHTS, CDR2 YDEGEE. V gave up 5 bases and J gave up 5 bases; unmatched junction bases: 9. The CDR3 is made up of 15 amino acids. The CDR3 protein is CASRPDRGWDQPQHF. The DNA for the CDR3 is TGTGCCAGCAGACCCGACAGGGGTTGGGATCAGCCCCAGCATTTT.

This clone was observed a single time. The chain combines TRBV6-6 with TRBJ1-2; 9 bases are shared with TRBD1. The V gene end was trimmed by 4 bases and the J gene end by 8 bases; junction bases not matched to a gene: 14. CDR3 length equals 16 residues. The germline CDR1 and CDR2 sequences are MNHNY and SVGAGI (reference sequence). CDR3 sequence: CASSSESGQGVLGYTF. The CDR3, as DNA: TGTGCCAGCAGTTCCGAATCGGGACAGGGTGTATTGGGCTACACCTTC.

The chain uses TRBV6-5 and TRBJ1-1, with a possible D match to TRBD1 (5 bases). This CDR3 is 14 amino acids long. Germline loops: CDR1 MNHEY, CDR2 SVGAGI. Trimming shortened V by 5 bases and J by 0 bases, and 10 bases separated the two germline ends. The CDR3, as DNA: TGTGCCAGCAGTGTCGACAGATTGAACACTGAAGCTTTCTTT. Its translation is CASSVDRLNTEAFF.

Remarks on this clone: Sequence at one end of the junction differs from germline and may be a read error. This sequence joins TRBV10-3 and TRBJ2-1; 11 nucleotides align to TRBD2. The germline V gene has CDR1 ENHRY and CDR2 SYGVKD. The CDR3 is 13 residues long. The CDR3 protein is CAVSGLAGGPEFF. The CDR3 DNA follows: TGTGCCGTCAGTGGTTTAGCGGGAGGGCCTGAGTTCTTC.

The chain carries TRBV18 and TRBJ2-1, with D possibly being TRBD2 (6 bases). This CDR3 spans 15 amino acids. V lost 6 bases, J lost 3 bases, and 15 bases lay in between. Per the germline V gene, CDR1 is KGHSH and CDR2 is LQKENI. The CDR3 reads CASSPRREYYNEQFF. CDR3 coding DNA: TGTGCCAGCTCCCCCAGGAGGGAGTACTACAATGAGCAGTTCTTC. The whole variable domain, filled in from reference TRBV18 and TRBJ2-1, reads NAGVMQNPRHLVRRRGQEARLRCSPMKGHSHVYWYRQLPEEGLKFMVYLQKENIIDESGMPKERFSAEFPKEGPSILRIQQVVRGDSAAYFCASSPRREYYNEQFFGPGTRLTVL.

The genes are TRBV7-8 and TRBJ2-3; 7 bases fit TRBD1. The V segment lost 4 bases and the J segment 7 bases; nucleotides outside the gene matches: 8. The CDR3 totals 14 residues. Germline-derived CDR1 and CDR2 are SGHVS and FQNEAQ. The CDR3 DNA sequence: TGTGCCAGCAGCTACCGGGACAGAATGAATACGCAGTATTTT. It codes for CASSYRDRMNTQYF.

The chain links TRBV25-1 to TRBJ2-7, with 11 positions matching TRBD2. The CDR3 runs 15 residues. V shed 7 bases, J shed 2 bases, and the junction held 7 bases outside the gene matches. CDR1 and CDR2 from the germline V gene are MGHDK and SYGVNS. CDR3 protein: CASIPGTSGPYEQYF. Written as DNA, the CDR3 is TGTGCCAGCATCCCGGGGACTAGCGGCCCCTACGAGCAGTACTTC.

The V call is TRBV30, the J call TRBJ2-3; D is possibly TRBD1 (6 bases). Looked up from germline, CDR1 is GTSNPN and CDR2 is SVGIG (reference sequence). The V end was cut by 3 bases, the J end by 5 bases, with 15 bases between. This CDR3 contains 14 residues. CDR3 sequence reads: CAWRRTDFLDTQYF. CDR3 sequence (DNA): TGTGCCTGGAGACGGACAGATTTTTTAGATACGCAGTATTTT. Using reference TRBV30 and TRBJ2-3 for the parts outside the CDR3, the full variable domain is SQTIHQWPATLVQPVGSPLSLECTVEGTSNPNLYWYRQAAGRGLQLLFYSVGIGQISSEVPQNLSASRPQDRQFILSSKKLLLSDSGFYLCAWRRTDFLDTQYFGPGTRLTVL.

V gene TRBV7-9 combines with J gene TRBJ2-3, with D perhaps TRBD2 (6 bases). Trimming removed 5 bases at V and 5 bases at J, with 14 bases between. CDR3 length: 14 residues. CDR1 is SEHNR and CDR2 is FQNEAQ in the germline V gene (reference sequence). The CDR3 reads CASSPTGVRDTQYF. In nucleotides, the CDR3 is TGTGCCAGCAGCCCTACGGGAGTTCGAGATACGCAGTATTTT.

The chain employs TRBV5-4 and TRBJ1-1, with 7 bases identical to TRBD1. V lost 0 bases and J lost 8; bases outside the gene matches: 7. The CDR3 contains 14 residues. Germline V gene sequence: CDR1 SGHNT, CDR2 YYREEE (reference sequence). CDR3 in amino acids: CASSLDGRGAEAFF. The DNA for the CDR3 is TGTGCCAGCAGCTTGGACGGCAGGGGGGCCGAAGCTTTCTTT.

The chain recombines TRBV18 with TRBJ2-6, with 10 bases fitting TRBD2. This CDR3 has 17 amino acids. J was trimmed by 0 bases and V by 4 bases; bases with no gene match: 3. The V gene's germline CDR1 is KGHSH and CDR2 LQKENI. CDR3 DNA: TGTGCCAGCTCACAACTAGCGGGGTCCTCTGGGGCCAACGTCCTGACTTTC. Encoded protein: CASSQLAGSSGANVLTF.

This clone has a handful of counts. The genes are TRBV5-1 and TRBJ1-1, with a weak D call TRBD1 (5 bases). The CDR3 sequence is 16 residues long. Trimming left V 2 bases short and J 1 base short, with 15 bases between. The germline CDR1 and CDR2 sequences are SGHRS and YFSETQ. DNA of the CDR3: TGCGCCAGCAGCTTACAGGCTTCCCAGGGGAACACTGAAGCTTTCTTT. Translation gives CASSLQASQGNTEAFF.

This clone has only a few counts. The sample contains more than one DNA sequence encoding this CDR3. The genes are TRBV9 and TRBJ2-5; D may be TRBD1 (6 bases). Trimming shortened V by 0 bases and J by 5 bases, and 11 bases separated the two germline ends. The CDR3 sequence is 14 residues long. Germline V gene lookup returns CDR1 SGDLS and CDR2 YYNGEE. The chain's CDR3 is CASSVGWGRETQYF. The CDR3 region has the DNA TGTGCCAGCAGCGTAGGCTGGGGGCGGGAGACCCAGTACTTC.

J is TRBJ1-4 and V is TRBV5-1; no clear D gene. This CDR3 has 12 residues. CDR1 is SGHRS, CDR2 YFSETQ, per germline. Deletions cut 4 bases from V and 6 bases from J, with 7 bases between. The CDR3 reads CASSVPDEKLFF. In nucleotides, the CDR3 is TGCGCCAGCAGCGTCCCAGATGAAAAACTGTTTTTT.

J is TRBJ1-4 and V is TRBV5-5, with 7 bases identical to TRBD1. Germline trimming cut 2 bases from V and 8 bases from J; bases unmatched to any gene: 9. This CDR3 has 15 amino acids. CDR1 is SGHKS, CDR2 YYEKEE, per germline (reference sequence). CDR3 coding DNA: TGTGCCAGCAGCTTAAACACGGGACAGTTCGAAAAACTGTTTTTT. Translated: CASSLNTGQFEKLFF.

Concerning this clone itself: A junction boundary mismatches the germline segment, possibly from a read error. This rearrangement joins TRBV7-9 to TRBJ1-2, with 9 bases fitting TRBD1. CDR3 length equals 13 residues. Per the germline V gene, CDR1 is SEHNR and CDR2 is FQNEAQ (reference sequence). CDR3: CSSSRQGVDGYTF. The CDR3, as DNA: TGTTCCAGCAGCCGACAGGGGGTGGACGGCTACACCTTC. Variable domain in full (rest from reference TRBV7-9 and TRBJ1-2): DTGVSQNPRHKITKRGQNVTFRCDPISEHNRLYWYRQTLGQGPEFLTYFQNEAQLEKSRLLSDRFSAERPKGSFSTLEIQRTEQGDSAMYLCSSSRQGVDGYTFGSGTRLTVV.

The chain couples TRBV10-3 to TRBJ2-2; the match to TRBD1 covers 8 bases. CDR1 ENHRY and CDR2 SYGVKD come from the germline V gene. The V and J ends lost 6 bases and 7 bases, in that order; junction bases with no gene match: 10. The CDR3 has 15 amino acids. CDR3 nucleotides: TGTGCCATCAGGGATTGGGCAGGGGGCTACGGGGAGCTGTTTTTT. This gives the protein CAIRDWAGGYGELFF.